The source of this TCR beta chain is a study of cytomegalovirus exposure and HLA in healthy donors. Overall study results and limits: It was shown in a later analysis that HLA-associated TCR beta chains were more clonally expanded than other, equally common chains. A later analysis linked a missense variant in DCLRE1C to the trimming of TCR beta V and J genes. Sequencing likely produced, as an artifact, a cluster of highly shared sequence variants.

To note about this clone: Antigen specificity is unknown.

Amplification used 60 Vbeta primers and 13 Jbeta primers. The protocol was immunoSEQ multiplex PCR, while the TCRdb copy is restricted to in-frame clones and leaves out a portion. The repertoire holds hundreds of thousands of clones, with approximately 90% as singletons. Germline V CDR1 and CDR2: SEHNR, FQNEAQ (reference sequence). There are 15 residues in the CDR3. After removal of 5 bases from V and 3 bases from J, the junction contained 6 bases not matched to a gene. The clonotype originates from a young woman in good health and CMV-seronegative. Sequencing used PBMCs. The V and J genes are TRBV7-9 and TRBJ1-5; the match to TRBD1 covers 8 bases. CDR3 loop: CASSQQGGYNQPQHF. CDR3 sequence (DNA): TGTGCCAGCAGCCAACAGGGGGGGTACAATCAGCCCCAGCATTTT.